This passage covers 8 T cell receptor beta chains from one sample sequenced in a study of blood T cell repertoires in COVID-19. The method was immunoSEQ multiplex PCR; TCRdb's version includes in-frame clones alone and lacks a portion of them. The table records about 64,000 clones, 65% to 90% of them present only once. Sequences were obtained from peripheral blood. The receptors shown here come from a woman between 55 and 75 years old with acute or convalescent COVID-19.

The chain recombines TRBV19 with TRBJ2-3; a weak D match, TRBD2 (6 bases). The V end lost 3 bases, the J end lost 6 bases, and 10 bases lay between the germline ends. The CDR3 is 13 amino acids. Per the germline V gene, CDR1 is LNHDA and CDR2 is SQIVND (reference sequence). CDR3: CASSMGGIDTQYF. Written as DNA, the CDR3 is TGTGCCAGTAGTATGGGAGGCATCGATACGCAGTATTTT.

The chain carries TRBV5-4 and TRBJ2-5; TRBD2 is a possible D gene (7 bases). Deletions cut 4 bases from V and 5 bases from J, with 21 bases between. CDR1 is SGHNT and CDR2 is YYREEE in the germline V gene (reference sequence). The CDR3 sequence is 16 residues long. The CDR3 bases are TGTGCCAGCAGCGTTTTTGCGGGGGCCCCAGCGGAGACCCAGTACTTC. This encodes CASSVFAGAPAETQYF.

The CDR3 protein is CASRDRGRTNEKLFF. The CDR3 DNA sequence: TGTGCCAGCAGAGACAGGGGAAGGACAAATGAAAAACTGTTTTTT. The chain employs TRBV2 and TRBJ1-4, with TRBD1 identical over 8 bases. CDR1 and CDR2 from the germline V gene are SNHLY and FYNNEI. The CDR3 is 15 residues long. V lost 6 bases and J lost 5; bases outside the gene matches: 8.

The chain carries TRBV2 and TRBJ2-3, with D maybe TRBD2 (5 bases). V lost 8 bases, J lost 15 bases, and 18 bases lay in between. CDR1 SNHLY and CDR2 FYNNEI come from the germline V gene. The CDR3 covers 11 residues. CDR3 amino acids: CASGLQSVKYF. In DNA form, the CDR3 reads TGTGCCAGCGGACTTCAAAGCGTGAAATATTTT.

The chain has TRBV7-2 and TRBJ1-1; maybe TRBD1 (5 bases). Germline V lookup: CDR1 SGHTA, CDR2 FQGNSA. The V end lost 5 bases, the J end lost 1 base, and 11 bases lay between the germline ends. This CDR3 is built from 14 residues. The CDR3 DNA is TGTGCCAGCAGCCCAGGGCGCCAGAACACTGAAGCTTTCTTT. Translating it yields CASSPGRQNTEAFF.

The chain couples TRBV30 to TRBJ2-7, with 8 bases fitting TRBD2. The CDR3 runs 13 residues. The J segment lost 5 bases and the V segment lost 4 bases, leaving 7 bases of the junction unmatched. CDR1 and CDR2 (germline): GTSNPN, SVGIG (reference sequence). The CDR3 region is CAWTDGGAHEQYF. For the CDR3, the DNA is TGTGCCTGGACAGACGGGGGGGCCCACGAGCAGTACTTC.

About this clone: The sample holds other DNA sequences that translate to the same CDR3. The V gene is TRBV2, the J gene TRBJ1-1; 8 bases match TRBD1. From germline, CDR1 is SNHLY and CDR2 FYNNEI. Trimming took 6 bases from V and 3 from J; bases not matched to a gene: 6. This CDR3 comprises 14 residues. The DNA of the CDR3 is TGTGCCAGCAGGCTTGACAGGGGTGACACTGAAGCTTTCTTT. This encodes CASRLDRGDTEAFF.

This clone was seen once. V usage is TRBV6-5 and J usage is TRBJ1-4, with D perhaps TRBD1 (6 bases). Germline-derived CDR1 and CDR2 are MNHEY and SVGAGI. Trimming removed 7 bases from V and 7 bases from J, with 16 bases in between. The CDR3 covers 14 residues. CDR3: CASTHRVRSEKLFF. The CDR3 DNA sequence: TGTGCCAGCACCCACAGGGTCCGAAGTGAAAAACTGTTTTTT.